The entry below gives a single T cell receptor (beta chain) sequence along with its context. The antigen is not known. The sample comes from a study of T cell repertoires in cytomegalovirus infection. Study context: In the study, CMV epitopes included recently identified HLA-C-restricted and well-studied HLA-B-restricted ones. Public TCR beta signatures indicated both CMV infection and matching HLA type. The study's findings and limits: Pooled public TCR beta family frequency picked out CMV carriers with the relevant HLA. Dominant in the ex vivo response were TCR beta clonotypes restricted by HLA-C and specific for CMV.

TCRdb analysed the reads with MiXCR anew, one entry per CDR3 protein. Of just over 450,000 distinct CDR3 sequences listed, about 44% are singletons. This clonotype was obtained from a human donor in good health (CMV status not recorded). Some clones in this sample may be carry-over from other donors' samples. The sample consisted of cultured PBMCs, taken from culture after CMV antigen stimulation.

CDR3 residues: CASSFNAGTGNTEAFF. CDR3 nucleotide sequence: TGTGCCAGCAGTTTCAACGCCGGGACAGGGAACACTGAAGCTTTCTTT. V gene TRBV7-9 combines with J gene TRBJ1-1, with 8 bases matching TRBD1. V lost 6 bases to trimming and J lost 1 base; unmatched junction nucleotides: 10. This CDR3 is 16 amino acids long. Germline V gene data show CDR1 as SEHNR and CDR2 as FQNEAQ (reference sequence).